What follows are 11 T cell receptor beta chains derived from one specimen sequenced in a study of shared clonotypes between healthy human individuals (dated by TCRdb to between 2020 and 2021). The library relied on the immunoSEQ multiplex PCR assay. Sourced from immuneACCESS, this table was stored by TCRdb with only in-frame sequences that have V and J called. A share of the clones is absent; for the studies checked, an unresolved V gene accounts for under half, and the remainder has no known explanation. A total of 80,000 to 100,000 clones appear in this sample, over 60% of them only once. The biggest ten clones account for roughly 50% of the sample. The source material was memory CD8+ T cells sorted from blood. Per the publication, the cell subset or site label means: CD45RO+ cells pooled with CCR7-negative TemRA cells. The origin of the receptors is a man aged 25 to 40 in good health.

This clone showed up just a few times. The chain joins TRBV7-6 to TRBJ2-3; TRBD1 matches at 7 bases. V lost 3 bases to trimming and J lost 5 bases; unmatched junction nucleotides: 11. CDR1 and CDR2 (germline): SGHVS, FNYEAQ. The CDR3 covers 16 residues. The CDR3 loop is CASSLATGVRVDTQYF. In DNA form, the CDR3 reads TGTGCCAGCAGCTTGGCTACAGGGGTTCGGGTAGATACGCAGTATTTT.

The table lists this clone with a count of one. This chain joins TRBV7-7 and TRBJ2-7; D gene unclear. V was cut by 4 bases and J by 6 bases, with 13 bases left in between. The CDR3 has 13 amino acids. Per germline, CDR1 SSHAT and CDR2 FNYEAQ (reference sequence). The CDR3: CASSSADDREQYF. CDR3 DNA: TGTGCCAGCAGCTCGGCGGACGATCGCGAGCAGTACTTC.

V is TRBV6-5 and J is TRBJ2-5; 11 nucleotides agree with TRBD2. The CDR3 is made up of 14 amino acids. With 5 bases clipped from V and 5 bases from J, the junction kept 4 bases outside the gene matches. Germline lookup yields CDR1 MNHEY and CDR2 SVGAGI. The CDR3 sequence: CASSVAGGLETQYF. DNA for the CDR3: TGTGCCAGCAGTGTAGCGGGAGGGCTTGAGACCCAGTACTTC.

The chain is built from TRBV11-3 and TRBJ2-2; 10 bases align to TRBD1. The germline V gene has CDR1 SGHNT and CDR2 YENEEA. The trim removed 3 bases at V and 7 bases at J, leaving 2 bases unmatched. The CDR3 covers 14 residues. The CDR3 sequence: CASSFGTGVGELFF. The CDR3 DNA is TGTGCCAGCAGCTTCGGGACAGGGGTCGGGGAGCTGTTTTTT.

The rearrangement links TRBV28 to TRBJ1-1, with 8 bases that match TRBD1. From germline, CDR1 is MDHEN and CDR2 SYDVKM. Trimming took 5 bases from V and 1 from J; bases not matched to a gene: 9. The CDR3 is 16 amino acids. CDR3 DNA sequence: TGTGCCAGCAGTCCGAACAGGGGGATGGGGAACACTGAAGCTTTCTTT. Translation: CASSPNRGMGNTEAFF. The variable domain in full, completed from reference TRBV28 and TRBJ1-1, reads DVKVTQSSRYLVKRTGEKVFLECVQDMDHENMFWYRQDPGLGLRLIYFSYDVKMKEKGDIPEGYSVSREKKERFSLILESASTNQTSMYLCASSPNRGMGNTEAFFGQGTRLTVV.

V and J are TRBV13 and TRBJ2-7, with 7 bases aligning to TRBD2. The V segment lost 3 bases and the J segment 0 bases; nucleotides outside the gene matches: 5. There are 15 residues in the CDR3. Germline CDR1 and CDR2: PRHDT and FYEKMQ (reference sequence). The DNA of the CDR3 is TGTGCCAGCAGCTTCGCGGGAGAGAGCTCCTACGAGCAGTACTTC. This sequence encodes CASSFAGESSYEQYF.

The rearrangement links TRBV2 to TRBJ2-7; the D is unclear. The CDR3 sequence is 13 residues long. Trimming pared 5 bases from V and 4 bases from J, leaving 12 bases between. CDR1 and CDR2 (germline): SNHLY, FYNNEI. The CDR3 is CASSSQPGYEQYF. Here the CDR3 DNA reads TGTGCCAGCAGTTCCCAACCAGGATACGAGCAGTACTTC.

The V gene is TRBV5-5, the J gene TRBJ2-1; D is unclear. Trimming pared 4 bases from V and 4 bases from J, leaving 15 bases between. This CDR3 has 15 residues. Looked up from germline, CDR1 is SGHKS and CDR2 is YYEKEE (reference sequence). CDR3 nucleotides: TGTGCCAGCAGCCAAGCTGGGGAATCTTACAATGAGCAGTTCTTC. The encoded protein is CASSQAGESYNEQFF.

V gene TRBV21-1 combines with J gene TRBJ2-2; the table's D call, TRBD2, has no DNA check behind it. TRBV21-1 is a documented pseudogene. The CDR3 spans 18 residues. CDR3 loop: CASSKAGTSGRATGELFF. CDR3 DNA: TGTGCCAGCAGCAAAGCAGGGACTAGCGGGAGGGCCACCGGGGAGCTGTTTTTT.

In DNA form, the CDR3 reads TGTGCCAGCAGCACGACGGAGAACACCGGGGAGCTGTTTTTT. Its protein product is CASSTTENTGELFF. V is TRBV7-8 and J is TRBJ2-2; D call uncertain. V dropped 5 bases and J dropped 1 base, with 8 bases sitting between them. The CDR3 has 14 residues. Germline CDR1 reads SGHVS; CDR2 reads FQNEAQ.

The chain links TRBV27 to TRBJ2-3; 13 nucleotides match TRBD2. This CDR3 has 16 residues. V shed 5 bases and J 4 bases; nucleotides not matched to a gene: 6. Per germline, CDR1 MNHEY and CDR2 SMNVEV (reference sequence). The DNA for the CDR3 is TGTGCCAGCAGTCCGCGACTAGCGGGAGGCCCAGATACGCAGTATTTT. Protein: CASSPRLAGGPDTQYF.